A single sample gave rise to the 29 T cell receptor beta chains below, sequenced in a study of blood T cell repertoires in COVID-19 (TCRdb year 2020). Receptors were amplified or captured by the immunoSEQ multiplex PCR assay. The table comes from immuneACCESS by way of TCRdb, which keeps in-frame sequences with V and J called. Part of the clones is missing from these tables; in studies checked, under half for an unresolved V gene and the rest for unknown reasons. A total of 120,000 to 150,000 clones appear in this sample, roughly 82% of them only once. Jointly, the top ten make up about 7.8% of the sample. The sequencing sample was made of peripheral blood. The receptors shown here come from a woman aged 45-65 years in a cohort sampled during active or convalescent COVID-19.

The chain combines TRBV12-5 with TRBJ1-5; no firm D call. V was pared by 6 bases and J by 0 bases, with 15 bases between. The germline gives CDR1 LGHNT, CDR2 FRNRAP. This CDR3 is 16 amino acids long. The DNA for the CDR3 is TGTGCTAGTGGCCCCCCAGGTTTTTTTAGCAATCAGCCCCAGCATTTT. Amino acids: CASGPPGFFSNQPQHF.

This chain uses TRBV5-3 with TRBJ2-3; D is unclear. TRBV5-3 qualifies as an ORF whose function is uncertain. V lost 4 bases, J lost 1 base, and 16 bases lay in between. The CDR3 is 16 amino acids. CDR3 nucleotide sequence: TGTGCCAGAAGCCCCCACGAGAGGCACGGCACAGATACGCAGTATTTT. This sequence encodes CARSPHERHGTDTQYF.

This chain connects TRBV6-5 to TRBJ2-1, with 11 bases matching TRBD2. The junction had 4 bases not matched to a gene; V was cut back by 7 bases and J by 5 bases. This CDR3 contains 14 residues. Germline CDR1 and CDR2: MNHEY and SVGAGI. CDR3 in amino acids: CASNPSGGNNEQFF. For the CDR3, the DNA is TGTGCCAGCAATCCTAGCGGGGGGAACAATGAGCAGTTCTTC.

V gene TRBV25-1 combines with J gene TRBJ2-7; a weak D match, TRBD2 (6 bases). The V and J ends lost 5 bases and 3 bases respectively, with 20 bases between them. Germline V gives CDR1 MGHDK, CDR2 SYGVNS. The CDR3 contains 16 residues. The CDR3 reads CASSLPFSGINYEQYF. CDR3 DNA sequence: TGTGCCAGCAGTCTCCCTTTTAGCGGAATCAACTACGAGCAGTACTTC.

CDR3 sequence reads: CASRLTAINSPLHF. DNA of the CDR3: TGTGCCAGCAGGCTGACAGCGATTAATTCACCCCTCCACTTT. J is TRBJ1-6 and V is TRBV3-1 (or the pseudogene TRBV3-2), with D possibly being TRBD1 (5 bases). Trimming removed 6 bases at V and 6 bases at J, with 12 bases between. The CDR3 sequence is 14 residues long. Germline V gives CDR1 LGHDT, CDR2 YNNKEL (reference sequence).

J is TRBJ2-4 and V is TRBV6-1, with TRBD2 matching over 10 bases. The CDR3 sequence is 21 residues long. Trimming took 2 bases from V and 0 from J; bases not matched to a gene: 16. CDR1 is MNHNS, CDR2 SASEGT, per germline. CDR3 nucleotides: TGTGCCAGCAGTGAATACCCATTTCATTCTAGCGGGGGACTAGCCAAAAACATTCAGTACTTC. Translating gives CASSEYPFHSSGGLAKNIQYF.

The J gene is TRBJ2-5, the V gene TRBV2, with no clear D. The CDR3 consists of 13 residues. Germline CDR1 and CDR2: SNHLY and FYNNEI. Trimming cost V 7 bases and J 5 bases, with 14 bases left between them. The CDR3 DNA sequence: TGTGCCAGCAAAGACAAGTTATGGGAGACCCAGTACTTC. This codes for CASKDKLWETQYF.

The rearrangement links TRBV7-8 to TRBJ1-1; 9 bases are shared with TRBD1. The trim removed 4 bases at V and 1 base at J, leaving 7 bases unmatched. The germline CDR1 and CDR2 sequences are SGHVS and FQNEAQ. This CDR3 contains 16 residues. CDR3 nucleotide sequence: TGTGCCAGCAGCTCCCGGACAGGGGCGAGGAACACTGAAGCTTTCTTT. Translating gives CASSSRTGARNTEAFF.

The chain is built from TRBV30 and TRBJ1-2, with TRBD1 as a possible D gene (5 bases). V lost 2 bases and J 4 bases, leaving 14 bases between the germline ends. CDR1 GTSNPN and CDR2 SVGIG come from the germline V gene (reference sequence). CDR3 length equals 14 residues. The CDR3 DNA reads TGTGCCTGGAGTCCCGGGCAGGGTCGCTATGGCTACACCTTC. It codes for CAWSPGQGRYGYTF.

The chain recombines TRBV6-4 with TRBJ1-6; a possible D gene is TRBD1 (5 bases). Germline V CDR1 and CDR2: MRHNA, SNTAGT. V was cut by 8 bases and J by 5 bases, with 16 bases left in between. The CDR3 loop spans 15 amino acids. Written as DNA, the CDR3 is TGTGCCAGCTCCCCGCGGTGGGGGGATAATTCACCCCTCCACTTT. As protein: CASSPRWGDNSPLHF.

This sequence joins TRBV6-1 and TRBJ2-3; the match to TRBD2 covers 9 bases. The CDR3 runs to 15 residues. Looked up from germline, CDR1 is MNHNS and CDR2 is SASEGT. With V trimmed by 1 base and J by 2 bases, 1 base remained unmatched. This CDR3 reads CASSEVAGATDTQYF. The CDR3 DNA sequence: TGTGCCAGCAGTGAAGTAGCGGGGGCCACAGATACGCAGTATTTT.

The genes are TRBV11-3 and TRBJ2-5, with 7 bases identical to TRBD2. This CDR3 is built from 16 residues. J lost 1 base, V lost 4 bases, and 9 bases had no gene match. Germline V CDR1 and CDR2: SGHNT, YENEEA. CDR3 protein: CASSSYFSGAQETQYF. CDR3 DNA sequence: TGTGCCAGCAGCTCCTACTTCAGCGGGGCCCAAGAGACCCAGTACTTC.

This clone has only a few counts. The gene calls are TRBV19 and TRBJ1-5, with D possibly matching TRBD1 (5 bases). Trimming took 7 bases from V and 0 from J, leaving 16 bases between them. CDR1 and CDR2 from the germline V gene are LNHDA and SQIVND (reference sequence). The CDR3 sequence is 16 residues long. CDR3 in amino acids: CASKGADLYSNQPQHF. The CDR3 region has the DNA TGTGCCAGTAAAGGGGCGGATCTTTATAGCAATCAGCCCCAGCATTTT.

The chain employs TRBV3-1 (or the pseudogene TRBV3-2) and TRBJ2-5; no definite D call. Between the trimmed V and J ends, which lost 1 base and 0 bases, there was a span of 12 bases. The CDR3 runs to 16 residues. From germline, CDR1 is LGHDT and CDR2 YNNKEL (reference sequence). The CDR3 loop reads CASSQGLAFHQETQYF. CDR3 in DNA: TGTGCCAGCAGCCAAGGATTAGCTTTCCACCAAGAGACCCAGTACTTC.

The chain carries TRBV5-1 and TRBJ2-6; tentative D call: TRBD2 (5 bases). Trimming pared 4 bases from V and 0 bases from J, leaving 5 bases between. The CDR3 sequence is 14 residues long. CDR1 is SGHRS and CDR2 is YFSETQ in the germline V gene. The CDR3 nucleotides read TGCGCCAGCAGCGAGGGCTCTGGGGCCAACGTCCTGACTTTC. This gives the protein CASSEGSGANVLTF. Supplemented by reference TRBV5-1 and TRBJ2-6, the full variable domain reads KAGVTQTPRYLIKTRGQQVTLSCSPISGHRSVSWYQQTPGQGLQFLFEYFSETQRNKGNFPGRFSGRQFSNSRSEMNVSTLELGDSALYLCASSEGSGANVLTFGAGSRLTVL.

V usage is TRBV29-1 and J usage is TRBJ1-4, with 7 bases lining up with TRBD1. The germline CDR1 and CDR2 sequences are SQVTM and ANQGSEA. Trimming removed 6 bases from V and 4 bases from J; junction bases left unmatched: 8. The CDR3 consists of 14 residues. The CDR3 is CSVQAAGGNEKLFF. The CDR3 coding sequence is TGCAGCGTCCAAGCGGCAGGGGGTAATGAAAAACTGTTTTTT.

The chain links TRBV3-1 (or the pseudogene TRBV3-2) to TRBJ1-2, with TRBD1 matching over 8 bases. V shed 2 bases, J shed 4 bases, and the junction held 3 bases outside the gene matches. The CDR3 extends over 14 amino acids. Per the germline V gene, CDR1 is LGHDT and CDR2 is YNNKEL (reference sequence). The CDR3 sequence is CASSQLDRVYGYTF. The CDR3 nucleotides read TGTGCCAGCAGCCAACTGGACAGGGTCTATGGCTACACCTTC.

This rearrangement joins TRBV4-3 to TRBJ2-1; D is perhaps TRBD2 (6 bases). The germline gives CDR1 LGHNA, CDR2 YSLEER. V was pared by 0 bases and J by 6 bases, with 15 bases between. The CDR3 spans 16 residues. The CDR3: CASSQDGRGPLNEQFF. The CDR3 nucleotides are TGCGCCAGCAGCCAAGATGGGCGGGGACCGCTCAATGAGCAGTTCTTC.

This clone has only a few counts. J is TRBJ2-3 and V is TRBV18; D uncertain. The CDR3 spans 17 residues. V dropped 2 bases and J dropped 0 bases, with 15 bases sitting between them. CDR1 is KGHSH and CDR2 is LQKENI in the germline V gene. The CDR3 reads CASSPLSPSDSTDTQYF. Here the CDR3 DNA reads TGTGCCAGCTCACCATTGAGTCCGAGCGATAGCACAGATACGCAGTATTTT.

DNA of the CDR3: TGTGCCAGCAGCGCCACCCGGGACAGGGCCTATGAGCAGTTCTTC. Protein sequence: CASSATRDRAYEQFF. The J gene is TRBJ2-1, the V gene TRBV9, with 9 positions matching TRBD1. The CDR3 contains 15 residues. V dropped 3 bases and J dropped 8; count of bases not matched to a gene: 9. Looked up from germline, CDR1 is SGDLS and CDR2 is YYNGEE.

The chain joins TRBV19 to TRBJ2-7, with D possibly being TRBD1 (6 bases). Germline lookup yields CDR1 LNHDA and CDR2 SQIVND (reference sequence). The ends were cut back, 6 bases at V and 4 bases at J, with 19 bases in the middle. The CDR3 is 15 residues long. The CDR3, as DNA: TGTGCCAGTAGCGGTGCGGAAACAGGGAAATACGAGCAGTACTTC. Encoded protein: CASSGAETGKYEQYF.

The CDR3 bases are TGTGCCAGCAGTTTATCGACAGGGGGCTATCAGCCCCAGCATTTT. Translated: CASSLSTGGYQPQHF. This chain connects TRBV27 to TRBJ1-5, with TRBD1 matching 10 bases. This CDR3 spans 15 amino acids. Germline CDR1 is MNHEY and CDR2 is SMNVEV (reference sequence). Germline trimming cut 0 bases from V and 5 bases from J; bases unmatched to any gene: 1.

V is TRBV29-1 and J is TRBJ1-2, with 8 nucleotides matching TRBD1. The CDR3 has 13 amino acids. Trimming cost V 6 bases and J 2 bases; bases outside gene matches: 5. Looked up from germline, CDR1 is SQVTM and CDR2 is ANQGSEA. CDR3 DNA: TGCAGCGTCAAACAGGGGGACAACTATGGCTACACCTTC. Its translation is CSVKQGDNYGYTF.

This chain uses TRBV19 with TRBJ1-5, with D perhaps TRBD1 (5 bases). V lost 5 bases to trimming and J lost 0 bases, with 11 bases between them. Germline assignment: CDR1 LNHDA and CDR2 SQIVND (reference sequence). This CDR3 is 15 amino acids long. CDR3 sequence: CASSVWTFSNQPQHF. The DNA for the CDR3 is TGTGCCAGTAGTGTCTGGACATTTAGCAATCAGCCCCAGCATTTT.

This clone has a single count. CDR3 in DNA: TGTGCCAGCAGCTTGGGGGCTGAAAAACTGTTTTTT. Its protein is CASSLGAEKLFF. The V and J genes are TRBV12-1 and TRBJ1-4; whether TRBD1, the table's D call, matches the DNA was not checked. TRBV12-1 is classified as a pseudogene. CDR3 size: 12 residues.

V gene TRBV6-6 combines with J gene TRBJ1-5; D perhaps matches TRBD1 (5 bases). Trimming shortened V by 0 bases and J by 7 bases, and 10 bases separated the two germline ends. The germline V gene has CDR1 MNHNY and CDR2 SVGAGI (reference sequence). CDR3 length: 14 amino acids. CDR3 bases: TGTGCCAGCAGTTACTCAGGGGCAAGGCAGCCCCAGCATTTT. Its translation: CASSYSGARQPQHF.

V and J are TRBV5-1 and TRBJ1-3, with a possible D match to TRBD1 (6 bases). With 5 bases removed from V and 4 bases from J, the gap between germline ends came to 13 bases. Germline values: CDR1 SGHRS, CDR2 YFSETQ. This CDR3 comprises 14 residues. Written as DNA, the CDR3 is TGCGCCAGCAGAACAGGGCCGAGAGGAAACACCATATATTTT. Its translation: CASRTGPRGNTIYF.

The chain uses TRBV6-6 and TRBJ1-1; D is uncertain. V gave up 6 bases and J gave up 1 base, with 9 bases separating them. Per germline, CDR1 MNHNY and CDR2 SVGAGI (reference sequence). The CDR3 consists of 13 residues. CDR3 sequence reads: CASRRQTNTEAFF. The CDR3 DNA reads TGTGCCAGCAGGCGGCAGACGAACACTGAAGCTTTCTTT.

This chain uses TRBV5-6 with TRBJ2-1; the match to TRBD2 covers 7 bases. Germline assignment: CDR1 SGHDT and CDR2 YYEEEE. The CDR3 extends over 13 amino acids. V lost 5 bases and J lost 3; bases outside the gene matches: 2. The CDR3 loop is CASSERGYNEQFF. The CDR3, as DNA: TGTGCCAGCAGTGAGCGGGGCTACAATGAGCAGTTCTTC.